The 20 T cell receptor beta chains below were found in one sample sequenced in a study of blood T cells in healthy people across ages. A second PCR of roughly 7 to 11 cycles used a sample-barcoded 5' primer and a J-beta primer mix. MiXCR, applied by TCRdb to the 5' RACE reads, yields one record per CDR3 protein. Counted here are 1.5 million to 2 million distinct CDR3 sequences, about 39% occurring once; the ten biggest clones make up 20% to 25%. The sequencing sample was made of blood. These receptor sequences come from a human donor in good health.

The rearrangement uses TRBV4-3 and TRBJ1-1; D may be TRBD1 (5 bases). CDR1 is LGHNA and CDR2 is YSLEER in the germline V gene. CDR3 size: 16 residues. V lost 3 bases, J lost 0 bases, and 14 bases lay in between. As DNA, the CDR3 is TGCGCCAGCAGCCATGAATGGGGCGCTTTGAACACTGAAGCTTTCTTT. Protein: CASSHEWGALNTEAFF.

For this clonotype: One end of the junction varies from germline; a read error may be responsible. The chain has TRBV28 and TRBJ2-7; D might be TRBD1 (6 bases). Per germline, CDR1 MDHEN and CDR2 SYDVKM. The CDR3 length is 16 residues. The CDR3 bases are TGTGTCAGCAGTTTCGACAGGAGGAGTAATGCCTACGAGCAGTACTTC. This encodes CVSSFDRRSNAYEQYF. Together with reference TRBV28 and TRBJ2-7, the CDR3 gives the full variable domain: DVKVTQSSRYLVKRTGEKVFLECVQDMDHENMFWYRQDPGLGLRLIYFSYDVKMKEKGDIPEGYSVSREKKERFSLILESASTNQTSMYLCVSSFDRRSNAYEQYFGPGTRLTVT.

CDR3 nucleotides: TGCAGCGCTAGCAGGGGCGACGGGGGAGAGACCCAGTACTTC. This gives the protein CSASRGDGGETQYF. The V gene is TRBV29-1, the J gene TRBJ2-5, with D possibly being TRBD1 or TRBD2 (6 bases each). The CDR3 is 14 residues long. Germline lookup yields CDR1 SQVTM and CDR2 ANQGSEA. V lost 7 bases and J 4 bases, leaving 19 bases between the germline ends.

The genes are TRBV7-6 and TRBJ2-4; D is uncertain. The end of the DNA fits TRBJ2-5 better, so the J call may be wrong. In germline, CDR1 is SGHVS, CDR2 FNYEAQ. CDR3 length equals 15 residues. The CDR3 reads CASSPSPVHAETQYF. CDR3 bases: TGTGCCAGCAGTCCGAGTCCGGTCCACGCGGAGACCCAGTACTTC.

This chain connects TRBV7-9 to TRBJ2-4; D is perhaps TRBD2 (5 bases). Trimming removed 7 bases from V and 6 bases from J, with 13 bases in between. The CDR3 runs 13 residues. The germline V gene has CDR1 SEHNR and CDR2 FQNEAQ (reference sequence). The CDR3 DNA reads TGTGCCAGCATCCCCGAGGGCGGAAACATTCAGTACTTC. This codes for CASIPEGGNIQYF.

The CDR3 loop reads CASSLVGQTNEKLFF. CDR3 nucleotide sequence: TGCGCCAGCAGCTTGGTCGGACAGACTAATGAAAAACTGTTTTTT. This chain connects TRBV5-1 to TRBJ1-4, with TRBD1 as a possible D gene (6 bases). Germline V lookup: CDR1 SGHRS, CDR2 YFSETQ. This CDR3 contains 15 residues. V lost 0 bases and J 2 bases, leaving 8 bases between the germline ends.

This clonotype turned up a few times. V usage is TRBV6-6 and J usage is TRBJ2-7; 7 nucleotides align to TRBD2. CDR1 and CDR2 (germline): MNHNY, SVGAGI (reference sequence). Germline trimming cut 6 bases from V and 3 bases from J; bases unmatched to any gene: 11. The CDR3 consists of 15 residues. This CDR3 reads CASSLTLATSYEQYF. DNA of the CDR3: TGTGCCAGCAGCCTAACACTAGCGACGAGCTACGAGCAGTACTTC.

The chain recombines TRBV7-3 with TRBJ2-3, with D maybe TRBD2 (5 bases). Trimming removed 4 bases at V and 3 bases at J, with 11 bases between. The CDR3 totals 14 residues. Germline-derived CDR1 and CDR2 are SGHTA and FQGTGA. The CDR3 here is CASSSGYGTDTQYF. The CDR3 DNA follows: TGTGCCAGCAGCTCGGGATATGGAACAGATACGCAGTATTTT.

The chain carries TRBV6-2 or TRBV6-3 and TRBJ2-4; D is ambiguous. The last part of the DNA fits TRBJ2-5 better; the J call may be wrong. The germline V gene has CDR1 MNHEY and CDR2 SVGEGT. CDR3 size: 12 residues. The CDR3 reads CASSYLVQTQYF. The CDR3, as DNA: TGTGCCAGCAGTTATCTCGTACAGACCCAGTACTTC.

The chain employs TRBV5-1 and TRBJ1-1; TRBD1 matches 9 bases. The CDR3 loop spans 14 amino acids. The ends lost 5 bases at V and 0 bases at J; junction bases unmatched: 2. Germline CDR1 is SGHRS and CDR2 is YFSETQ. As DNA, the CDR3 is TGCGCCAGCAGACAGGGGGCCATGAACACTGAAGCTTTCTTT. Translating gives CASRQGAMNTEAFF.

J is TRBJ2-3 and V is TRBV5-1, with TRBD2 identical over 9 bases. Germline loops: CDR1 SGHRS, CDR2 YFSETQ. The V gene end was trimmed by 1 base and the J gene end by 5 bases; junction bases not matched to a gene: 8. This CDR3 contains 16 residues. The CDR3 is CASSLRAGGPGDTQYF. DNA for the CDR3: TGCGCCAGCAGCTTGAGGGCGGGGGGGCCGGGAGATACGCAGTATTTT.

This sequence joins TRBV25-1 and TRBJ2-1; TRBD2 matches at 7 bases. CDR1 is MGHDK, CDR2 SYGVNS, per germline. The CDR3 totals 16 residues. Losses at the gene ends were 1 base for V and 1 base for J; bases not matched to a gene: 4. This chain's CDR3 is CASSEFGGGSYNEQFF. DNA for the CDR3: TGTGCCAGCAGTGAATTCGGGGGAGGGTCCTACAATGAGCAGTTCTTC.

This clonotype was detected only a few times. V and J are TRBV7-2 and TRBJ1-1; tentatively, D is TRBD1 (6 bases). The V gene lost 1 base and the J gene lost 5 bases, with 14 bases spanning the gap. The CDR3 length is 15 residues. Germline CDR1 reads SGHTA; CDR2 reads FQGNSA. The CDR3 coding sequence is TGTGCCAGCAGCTTAGTCAGGGTGAGGGGGACTGAAGCTTTCTTT. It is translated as CASSLVRVRGTEAFF. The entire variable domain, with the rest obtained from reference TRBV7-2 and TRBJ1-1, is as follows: GAGVSQSPSNKVTEKGKDVELRCDPISGHTALYWYRQSLGQGLEFLIYFQGNSAPDKSGLPSDRFSAERTGGSVSTLTIQRTQQEDSAVYLCASSLVRVRGTEAFFGQGTRLTVV.

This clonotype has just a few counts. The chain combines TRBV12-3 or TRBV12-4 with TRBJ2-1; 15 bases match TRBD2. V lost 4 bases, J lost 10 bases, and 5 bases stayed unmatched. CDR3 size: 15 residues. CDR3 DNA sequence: TGTGCCAGCAGTTCCCGGACTAGCGGGGGGGCCGAGCAGTTCTTC. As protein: CASSSRTSGGAEQFF.

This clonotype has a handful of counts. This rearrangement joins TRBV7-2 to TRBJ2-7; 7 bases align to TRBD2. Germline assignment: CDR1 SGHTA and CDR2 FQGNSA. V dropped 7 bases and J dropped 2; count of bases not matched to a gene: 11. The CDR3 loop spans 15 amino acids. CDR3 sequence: CASTLLGAGTYEQYF. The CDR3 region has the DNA TGTGCCAGCACCCTTCTGGGAGCGGGGACCTACGAGCAGTACTTC.

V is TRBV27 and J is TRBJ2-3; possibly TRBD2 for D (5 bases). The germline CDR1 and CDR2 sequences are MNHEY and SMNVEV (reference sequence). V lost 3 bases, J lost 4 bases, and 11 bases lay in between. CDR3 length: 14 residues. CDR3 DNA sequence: TGTGCCAGCAGTTTCGAGGGAGACGCAGATACGCAGTATTTT. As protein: CASSFEGDADTQYF.

CDR3 DNA: TGTGCCAGCAGCTCCGGACAGGCCATCCTGGACCTCTATGGCTACACCTTC. Encoded protein: CASSSGQAILDLYGYTF. V and J are TRBV7-2 and TRBJ1-2; 7 bases align to TRBD1. CDR1 is SGHTA and CDR2 is FQGNSA in the germline V gene. Unmatched junction bases numbered 15, after V lost 4 bases and J lost 4 bases. The CDR3 loop spans 17 amino acids.

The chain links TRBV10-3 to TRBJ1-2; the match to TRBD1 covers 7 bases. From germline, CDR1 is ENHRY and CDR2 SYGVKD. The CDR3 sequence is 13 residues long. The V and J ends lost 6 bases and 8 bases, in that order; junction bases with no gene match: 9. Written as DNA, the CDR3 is TGTGCCATCAGGGAGAAGACAGGGCAAGGCTACACCTTC. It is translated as CAIREKTGQGYTF.

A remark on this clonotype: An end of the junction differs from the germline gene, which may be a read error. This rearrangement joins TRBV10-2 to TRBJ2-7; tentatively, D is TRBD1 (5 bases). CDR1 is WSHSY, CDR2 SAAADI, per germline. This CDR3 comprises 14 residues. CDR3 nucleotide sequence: TGCGCCAGCAGTGAGCAGGGCCCCTCCAACGAGCAGTACTTC. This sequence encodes CASSEQGPSNEQYF.

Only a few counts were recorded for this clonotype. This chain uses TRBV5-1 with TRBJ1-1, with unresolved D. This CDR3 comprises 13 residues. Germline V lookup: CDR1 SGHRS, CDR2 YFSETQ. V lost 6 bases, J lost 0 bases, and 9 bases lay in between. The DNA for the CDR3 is TGCGCCAGCACCCCCGCAGTGAACACTGAAGCTTTCTTT. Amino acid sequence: CASTPAVNTEAFF. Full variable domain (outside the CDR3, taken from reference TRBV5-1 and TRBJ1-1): KAGVTQTPRYLIKTRGQQVTLSCSPISGHRSVSWYQQTPGQGLQFLFEYFSETQRNKGNFPGRFSGRQFSNSRSEMNVSTLELGDSALYLCASTPAVNTEAFFGQGTRLTVV.